The clone carrying this T cell receptor (beta chain) showed up just a few times. The antigen remains unidentified. The V end was cut by 4 bases, the J end by 3 bases, with 8 bases between. Germline CDR1 reads DFQATT; CDR2 reads SNEGSKA (reference sequence). The length of the CDR3 is 12 residues. Carrying unique molecular identifiers, the cDNA also gained a universal primer site through template switching. TCRdb reanalysed the 5' RACE reads using MiXCR and keeps one entry per CDR3 protein. In the table there are a few hundred thousand distinct CDR3 sequences, roughly 24% of which are singletons. This sample stems from a study of identical twins. Study findings and constraints: Cord blood beta clonotypes that were abundant carried fewer insertions, and memory repertoires showed no such trend.

The sample also formed part of further work on T cells expressing NK-cell markers. That work contributes: Repertoire data for TCR beta were derived from sorted T cells (CD3+CD56+NKG2C+, CD3+CD56+NKG2C- and CD3+CD56-NKG2C+). In several experiments, sorting was confined to alpha-beta TCR T cells through use of an anti-gamma-delta TCR antibody.

The sample comprised CD4+ T cells sorted from blood. This chain joins TRBV20-1 and TRBJ2-3; D remains ambiguous. The sequence derives from a young woman in good health. CDR3 sequence: CSANEGTDTQYF. CDR3 nucleotides: TGCAGTGCTAACGAAGGGACAGATACGCAGTATTTT.